This entry lists 21 T cell receptor beta chains sequenced from one sample in a study of cytomegalovirus exposure and HLA in healthy donors. PCR used 60 Vbeta primers and 13 Jbeta primers. Only in-frame clones appear in the TCRdb table, and some are missing; sequencing was by immunoSEQ multiplex PCR. The repertoire holds over 50,000 clones, roughly four fifths seen once, with approximately 1.5% in the top ten. Sample: PBMCs. Receptors originate from a man aged 40-49 years in good health and CMV-seronegative.

The gene calls are TRBV5-1 and TRBJ2-1, with 13 bases aligning to TRBD2. CDR1 is SGHRS, CDR2 YFSETQ, per germline. The CDR3 has 16 residues. V lost 3 bases to trimming and J lost 4 bases; unmatched junction nucleotides: 4. Written as DNA, the CDR3 is TGCGCCAGCAGCTCCGGGACTAGCGGGAAATACAATGAGCAGTTCTTC. This sequence encodes CASSSGTSGKYNEQFF.

J is TRBJ1-6 and V is TRBV15; no clear D. The CDR3 contains 14 residues. Trimming took off 0 bases at V and 7 bases at J, with 7 bases between the two ends. The germline gives CDR1 LNHNV, CDR2 YYDKDF (reference sequence). CDR3 DNA sequence: TGTGCCACCAGCAGAGATTGGGCGAATTCACCCCTCCACTTT. Its translation: CATSRDWANSPLHF.

The genes are TRBV28 and TRBJ2-3; weak D call: TRBD2 (6 bases). CDR1 and CDR2 from the germline V gene are MDHEN and SYDVKM. The CDR3 covers 14 residues. V lost 6 bases, J lost 6 bases, and 16 bases lay in between. The CDR3 DNA reads as TGTGCCAGCAGGGTGGGCGGGGTTGGGGATACGCAGTATTTT. Amino acids: CASRVGGVGDTQYF.

The chain recombines TRBV5-1 with TRBJ2-2, with a tentative D call TRBD1 (6 bases). This CDR3 has 15 amino acids. CDR1 is SGHRS and CDR2 is YFSETQ in the germline V gene. Trimming took off 4 bases at V and 6 bases at J, with 16 bases between the two ends. The CDR3 here is CASSPQTGHAGELFF. In DNA, the CDR3 is TGCGCCAGCAGCCCCCAGACAGGACACGCCGGGGAGCTGTTTTTT.

This sequence joins TRBV19 and TRBJ1-2, with 7 positions matching TRBD1. Germline CDR1 and CDR2: LNHDA and SQIVND (reference sequence). Trimming at V came to 5 bases and at J to 8 bases, leaving 8 bases not matched to a gene. The CDR3 extends over 13 amino acids. CDR3 DNA sequence: TGTGCCAGTAGTGAACAGGGGCTTGTGGGCTACACCTTC. This translates into CASSEQGLVGYTF.

The table lists this clone with a few counts. The chain employs TRBV2 and TRBJ1-1; 9 bases are shared with TRBD1. The V gene end was trimmed by 6 bases and the J gene end by 0 bases; junction bases not matched to a gene: 8. This CDR3 contains 16 residues. Germline values: CDR1 SNHLY, CDR2 FYNNEI. This CDR3 reads CASSRDRDLLNTEAFF. The CDR3 DNA follows: TGTGCCAGCAGCCGGGACAGGGATCTCCTGAACACTGAAGCTTTCTTT.

The chain is built from TRBV6-5 and TRBJ1-1; D unclear. The V gene's germline CDR1 is MNHEY and CDR2 SVGAGI. With 5 bases removed from V and 4 bases from J, the gap between germline ends came to 11 bases. The CDR3 has 13 amino acids. DNA for the CDR3: TGTGCCAGCAGTAAGAGGGTCAGCACTGAAGCTTTCTTT. This gives the protein CASSKRVSTEAFF.

This sequence joins TRBV10-3 and TRBJ1-1; 7 nucleotides match TRBD1. Germline V gene sequence: CDR1 ENHRY, CDR2 SYGVKD. CDR3 length: 16 amino acids. V was pared by 7 bases and J by 3 bases, with 14 bases of the junction left unmatched. CDR3 DNA: TGTGCCATCAACGAGGGGGCGGGGGGTGCGTACACTGAAGCTTTCTTT. Protein: CAINEGAGGAYTEAFF.

The J gene is TRBJ1-5, the V gene TRBV28, with D unresolved. This CDR3 has 12 residues. Germline V gene sequence: CDR1 MDHEN, CDR2 SYDVKM. The V and J ends lost 5 bases and 9 bases respectively, with 11 bases between them. The CDR3 spells CASSLPVLPQHF. The CDR3 nucleotides read TGTGCCAGCAGTCTCCCCGTCTTGCCCCAGCATTTT.

The gene calls are TRBV19 and TRBJ1-1, with 8 bases aligning to TRBD1. There are 14 residues in the CDR3. Germline V CDR1 and CDR2: LNHDA, SQIVND (reference sequence). The junction had 13 bases not matched to a gene; V was cut back by 6 bases and J by 10 bases. CDR3 DNA: TGTGCCAGTAGAGCGACCCCAGGGGGCTTTCTAGCTTTCTTT. Amino acid sequence: CASRATPGGFLAFF. The whole variable domain, filled in from reference TRBV19 and TRBJ1-1, reads DGGITQSPKYLFRKEGQNVTLSCEQNLNHDAMYWYRQDPGQGLRLIYYSQIVNDFQKGDIAEGYSVSREKKESFPLTVTSAQKNPTAFYLCASRATPGGFLAFFGQGTRLTVV.

The CDR3 DNA follows: TGTGCCAGCGAAAGGGAGCTAGCGGGGGTATCTGAGCAGTTCTTC. Encoded protein: CASERELAGVSEQFF. The chain recombines TRBV25-1 with TRBJ2-1; 10 bases line up with TRBD2. CDR1 is MGHDK, CDR2 SYGVNS, per germline. Germline trimming cut 8 bases from V and 9 bases from J; bases unmatched to any gene: 13. The CDR3 is made up of 15 amino acids. Using reference TRBV25-1 and TRBJ2-1 for the parts outside the CDR3, the full variable domain is EADIYQTPRYLVIGTGKKITLECSQTMGHDKMYWYQQDPGMELHLIHYSYGVNSTEKGDLSSESTVSRIRTEHFPLTLESARPSHTSQYLCASERELAGVSEQFFGPGTRLTVL.

V and J are TRBV4-3 and TRBJ1-3, with a possible D match to TRBD1 (6 bases). Looked up from germline, CDR1 is LGHNA and CDR2 is YSLEER. This CDR3 is built from 16 residues. V lost 3 bases to trimming and J lost 0 bases, with 12 bases between them. The CDR3 DNA sequence: TGCGCCAGCAGCCAGGACGGACAGAACTCTGGAAACACCATATATTTT. This translates into CASSQDGQNSGNTIYF.

This sequence joins TRBV7-8 and TRBJ1-1, with D perhaps TRBD1 (5 bases). The V and J ends lost 4 bases and 2 bases respectively, with 20 bases between them. This CDR3 spans 17 amino acids. Germline V gene sequence: CDR1 SGHVS, CDR2 FQNEAQ. CDR3 region: CASSSRDLTVLNTEAFF. For the CDR3, the DNA is TGTGCCAGCAGCTCGCGGGACCTAACAGTCCTTAACACTGAAGCTTTCTTT.

The genes are TRBV11-2 and TRBJ2-7; 8 bases agree with TRBD1. J lost 0 bases, V lost 2 bases, and 15 bases had no gene match. In germline, CDR1 is SGHAT, CDR2 FQNNGV. The CDR3 has 19 residues. The CDR3 coding sequence is TGTGCCAGCAGCTTAAGTGCAGGGAAGGGACAGGTGGCCTCCTACGAGCAGTACTTC. It yields the protein CASSLSAGKGQVASYEQYF.

The V and J genes are TRBV11-2 and TRBJ2-5; TRBD2 might be the D (5 bases). This CDR3 is 15 amino acids long. The germline V gene has CDR1 SGHAT and CDR2 FQNNGV. Trimming cost V 5 bases and J 1 base, with 14 bases left between them. This CDR3 reads CASSQPRGSQETQYF. In DNA, the CDR3 is TGTGCCAGCAGCCAGCCCCGGGGAAGCCAAGAGACCCAGTACTTC.

In DNA, the CDR3 is TGCGCCAGCAGCCAAGAAGGGACATTAACTGAAGCTTTCTTT. Translation gives CASSQEGTLTEAFF. The chain carries TRBV4-3 and TRBJ1-1; perhaps TRBD1 as D (6 bases). The CDR3 consists of 14 residues. Trimming removed 0 bases at V and 5 bases at J, with 10 bases between. Germline CDR1 reads LGHNA; CDR2 reads YSLEER.

CDR3 sequence: CASSPGRAPRTGELFF. The CDR3 nucleotides read TGCGCCAGCAGCCCCGGCAGGGCACCCCGCACCGGGGAGCTGTTTTTT. V gene TRBV5-1 combines with J gene TRBJ2-2; TRBD1 is a possible D gene (5 bases). This CDR3 comprises 16 residues. V lost 4 bases to trimming and J lost 4 bases, with 17 bases between them. The germline V gene encodes CDR1 SGHRS and CDR2 YFSETQ.

Concerning this clone itself: A read error may produce the germline difference seen at one junction end. The chain recombines TRBV5-1 with TRBJ1-2; a possible D gene is TRBD1 (5 bases). CDR1 and CDR2 from the germline V gene are SGHRS and YFSETQ. The CDR3 spans 14 residues. The DNA for the CDR3 is TGCGCCAGCAGCCTAAATTCGGGACTGACCTCATATGCCTTC. Protein sequence: CASSLNSGLTSYAF.

The chain joins TRBV30 to TRBJ1-3; 9 nucleotides line up with TRBD1. The CDR3 totals 15 residues. Per the germline V gene, CDR1 is GTSNPN and CDR2 is SVGIG (reference sequence). Germline trimming cut 4 bases from V and 4 bases from J; bases unmatched to any gene: 8. CDR3 loop: CAWTPGTGSGNTIYF. CDR3 nucleotides: TGTGCCTGGACCCCAGGGACAGGGTCGGGAAACACCATATATTTT.

The chain combines TRBV4-2 with TRBJ2-3, with 11 bases lining up with TRBD2. CDR1 and CDR2 from the germline V gene are LGHNA and YNFKEQ. With 0 bases clipped from V and 1 base from J, the junction kept 9 bases outside the gene matches. CDR3 length equals 19 residues. The CDR3 DNA sequence: TGTGCCAGCAGCCAAGAGAGGGTAGCGGGGGGGCCGCGCACAGATACGCAGTATTTT. It codes for CASSQERVAGGPRTDTQYF.

The chain employs TRBV6-5 and TRBJ2-5, with TRBD1 identical over 7 bases. The length of the CDR3 is 13 residues. The V and J ends lost 5 bases and 5 bases, in that order; junction bases with no gene match: 5. CDR1 and CDR2 from the germline V gene are MNHEY and SVGAGI. CDR3 amino acids: CASSRDRDETQYF. CDR3 bases: TGTGCCAGCAGTCGAGACAGGGACGAGACCCAGTACTTC.